One T cell receptor beta chain is described in this entry. J was trimmed by 7 bases and V by 7 bases; bases with no gene match: 5. Germline lookup yields CDR1 LNHDA and CDR2 SQIVND (reference sequence). This CDR3 is built from 14 residues. The method was immunoSEQ multiplex PCR; TCRdb's version includes in-frame clones alone and lacks a portion of them. Here the sample spans about 150,000 clones, roughly 87% being singletons. The data were taken from a study of T cell responses to AZD1222 COVID-19 vaccine. The sample was peripheral blood, taken on day 0 of AZD1222 vaccination. This chain joins TRBV19 and TRBJ1-6; 9 bases are a match to TRBD1. This receptor was identified in an adult in good health. CDR3: CASTRTGVNSPLHF. The CDR3 DNA is TGTGCCAGTACCCGGACAGGGGTCAATTCACCCCTCCACTTT.